Listed here are 25 T cell receptor beta chains from one sample, sequenced in a study of blood T cell repertoires in COVID-19. Sequencing used immunoSEQ multiplex PCR; TCRdb keeps in-frame clones, though not all of them. The sample yields about 200,000 clones, 92% seen once. What was sequenced was peripheral blood. Every receptor here comes from a man in his sixties with COVID-19, enrolled during active disease.

This clone has only a few counts. The chain combines TRBV6-2 or TRBV6-3 with TRBJ1-5, with 9 positions matching TRBD1. With 4 bases clipped from V and 6 bases from J, the junction kept 7 bases outside the gene matches. The CDR3 runs 15 residues. In germline, CDR1 is MNHEY, CDR2 SVGEGT. CDR3 loop: CASSSWGQGAQPQHF. The CDR3 nucleotides are TGTGCCAGCAGTTCATGGGGACAGGGAGCTCAGCCCCAGCATTTT.

V usage is TRBV7-2 and J usage is TRBJ2-7; TRBD2 matches 9 bases. The CDR3 has 16 residues. CDR1 SGHTA and CDR2 FQGNSA come from the germline V gene. Germline trimming cut 3 bases from V and 4 bases from J; bases unmatched to any gene: 10. The CDR3 sequence is CASSFSVLAGSYEQYF. The CDR3 DNA reads TGTGCCAGCAGCTTTTCGGTGCTAGCGGGATCTTACGAGCAGTACTTC.

The CDR3 DNA reads as TGTGCCAGTAGTCCGACAGCGTCGTACTCCTACGAGCAGTACTTC. It codes for CASSPTASYSYEQYF. The V gene is TRBV19, the J gene TRBJ2-7, with D perhaps matching TRBD1 (5 bases). Germline loops: CDR1 LNHDA, CDR2 SQIVND (reference sequence). CDR3 length: 15 residues. V dropped 5 bases and J dropped 0 bases, with 14 bases sitting between them.

This sequence joins TRBV28 and TRBJ1-4, with D possibly TRBD1 on 6 matching bases. From germline, CDR1 is MDHEN and CDR2 SYDVKM. The CDR3 contains 12 residues. V was trimmed by 6 bases and J by 10 bases, leaving 12 bases between them. The CDR3 spells CASSLRGGKLFF. The CDR3 DNA sequence: TGTGCCAGCAGCCTCAGGGGCGGAAAACTGTTTTTT. The entire variable domain, with the rest obtained from reference TRBV28 and TRBJ1-4, is as follows: DVKVTQSSRYLVKRTGEKVFLECVQDMDHENMFWYRQDPGLGLRLIYFSYDVKMKEKGDIPEGYSVSREKKERFSLILESASTNQTSMYLCASSLRGGKLFFGSGTQLSVL.

This chain connects TRBV5-5 to TRBJ1-5, with D perhaps TRBD1 (5 bases). V dropped 4 bases and J dropped 1 base, with 12 bases sitting between them. The CDR3 is 15 residues long. Germline CDR1 and CDR2: SGHKS and YYEKEE (reference sequence). DNA of the CDR3: TGTGCCAGCAGCGCGGGACGGATAAGCAATCAGCCCCAGCATTTT. It codes for CASSAGRISNQPQHF.

This chain connects TRBV6-5 to TRBJ2-7; 9 nucleotides line up with TRBD2. The CDR3 is 13 amino acids. Germline values: CDR1 MNHEY, CDR2 SVGAGI. J gave up 4 bases and V 6 bases, and 4 bases lay outside the gene matches. The CDR3, as DNA: TGTGCCAGCAGGAGCGGGGGGCCTTACGAGCAGTACTTC. Its translation is CASRSGGPYEQYF.

The rearrangement joins TRBV21-1 to TRBJ2-6; the tabulated D call, TRBD1, remains unverified against the DNA. TRBV21-1 is a pseudogene. The CDR3 is 15 residues long. The DNA of the CDR3 is TGTGCCAGCAGCCCGACAGGGGACGGGGCCAACGTCCTGACTTTC. It is translated as CASSPTGDGANVLTF.

The chain employs TRBV27 and TRBJ1-1; D call uncertain. The CDR3 contains 13 residues. V lost 3 bases and J lost 1, with 6 bases in between. Germline V CDR1 and CDR2: MNHEY, SMNVEV (reference sequence). The CDR3 protein is CASSFFPNTEAFF. The CDR3 bases are TGTGCCAGCAGTTTCTTCCCGAACACTGAAGCTTTCTTT.

This chain links TRBV6-6 with TRBJ1-3, with 7 bases that match TRBD1. V shed 5 bases and J 0 bases; nucleotides not matched to a gene: 10. The length of the CDR3 is 17 residues. From germline, CDR1 is MNHNY and CDR2 SVGAGI (reference sequence). The CDR3 DNA follows: TGTGCCAGCAGTCAGTCCGGGACAGCTTCCTCTGGAAACACCATATATTTT. This encodes CASSQSGTASSGNTIYF.

The chain recombines TRBV27 with TRBJ2-7, with D perhaps TRBD1 (6 bases). The CDR3 loop spans 14 amino acids. V was trimmed by 5 bases and J by 6 bases, leaving 17 bases between them. In germline, CDR1 is MNHEY, CDR2 SMNVEV (reference sequence). CDR3 loop: CASSTSHEGGEQYF. CDR3 nucleotides: TGTGCCAGCAGTACCTCCCATGAAGGGGGCGAGCAGTACTTC.

Only a few counts were recorded for this clone. The chain joins TRBV10-2 to TRBJ1-1; 10 nucleotides align to TRBD1. The junction had 6 bases not matched to a gene; V was cut back by 6 bases and J by 5 bases. The CDR3 loop spans 14 amino acids. Germline V gene data show CDR1 as WSHSY and CDR2 as SAAADI. CDR3 bases: TGCGCCAGCAGGAGGGACAGGGGAGAAACTGAAGCTTTCTTT. It encodes CASRRDRGETEAFF.

The chain carries TRBV15 and TRBJ2-7; 8 positions match TRBD1. Per germline, CDR1 LNHNV and CDR2 YYDKDF (reference sequence). The length of the CDR3 is 15 residues. The trim removed 1 base at V and 9 bases at J, leaving 11 bases unmatched. The CDR3 coding sequence is TGTGCCACCAGCAGAGCCCATCAGGGGGCGAGTGTGCAGTACTTC. Amino acids: CATSRAHQGASVQYF.

The genes are TRBV6-6 and TRBJ1-4; weak D call: TRBD1 (5 bases). With 6 bases removed from V and 3 bases from J, the gap between germline ends came to 11 bases. CDR1 and CDR2 (germline): MNHNY, SVGAGI (reference sequence). The CDR3 spans 14 residues. The chain's CDR3 is CASSRGVSNEKLFF. Here the CDR3 DNA reads TGTGCCAGCAGCCGGGGGGTGTCTAATGAAAAACTGTTTTTT.

The V gene is TRBV2, the J gene TRBJ2-3, with 9 bases matching TRBD2. This CDR3 comprises 15 residues. Trimming took 4 bases from V and 10 from J; bases not matched to a gene: 12. Germline CDR1 SNHLY, CDR2 FYNNEI. The CDR3 DNA sequence: TGTGCCAGCAGTGGAGGCGGCGGGGGGGTATTTGCGCAGTATTTT. This codes for CASSGGGGGVFAQYF.

J is TRBJ1-2 and V is TRBV7-3, with D possibly matching TRBD1 (6 bases). Germline V gives CDR1 SGHTA, CDR2 FQGTGA. CDR3 length: 13 residues. The V gene lost 6 bases and the J gene lost 2 bases, with 10 bases spanning the gap. DNA of the CDR3: TGTGCCAGCAGTCCGGACAGAAACTATGGCTACACCTTC. It is translated as CASSPDRNYGYTF.

V gene TRBV30 combines with J gene TRBJ1-2, with a possible D match to TRBD1 (6 bases). Trimming removed 2 bases from V and 3 bases from J, with 10 bases in between. There are 13 residues in the CDR3. Looked up from germline, CDR1 is GTSNPN and CDR2 is SVGIG (reference sequence). This CDR3 is CAWSRGGDYGYTF. In nucleotides, the CDR3 is TGTGCCTGGAGTAGAGGGGGAGACTATGGCTACACCTTC.

J is TRBJ1-2 and V is TRBV7-9, with 8 bases matching TRBD1. The V segment lost 2 bases and the J segment 2 bases; nucleotides outside the gene matches: 1. Per the germline V gene, CDR1 is SEHNR and CDR2 is FQNEAQ (reference sequence). The CDR3 totals 14 residues. DNA for the CDR3: TGTGCCAGCAGCTTACCAGGGGGCAACTATGGCTACACCTTC. Its translation is CASSLPGGNYGYTF.

The chain combines TRBV6-4 with TRBJ2-1; 11 nucleotides line up with TRBD2. Germline CDR1 MRHNA, CDR2 SNTAGT. V lost 3 bases to trimming and J lost 4 bases; unmatched junction nucleotides: 2. This CDR3 contains 15 residues. CDR3 in amino acids: CASSEASGGYNEQFF. CDR3 bases: TGTGCCAGCAGTGAGGCTAGCGGGGGGTACAATGAGCAGTTCTTC.

The V call is TRBV5-1, the J call TRBJ1-1, with D unclear. Germline V gene data show CDR1 as SGHRS and CDR2 as YFSETQ. V lost 4 bases and J 7 bases, leaving 14 bases between the germline ends. The CDR3 is 13 amino acids. This chain's CDR3 is CASSPPVGVEAFF. The CDR3 bases are TGCGCCAGCAGCCCCCCGGTGGGAGTTGAAGCTTTCTTT.

The rearrangement links TRBV7-2 to TRBJ2-7, with 9 bases matching TRBD1. V gave up 6 bases and J gave up 4 bases; unmatched junction bases: 7. Germline V CDR1 and CDR2: SGHTA, FQGNSA. There are 14 residues in the CDR3. The CDR3, as DNA: TGTGCCAGCAGTTACTGGGACAGGGTATACGAGCAGTACTTC. Protein sequence: CASSYWDRVYEQYF.

The chain uses TRBV6-5 and TRBJ1-6; D ambiguous. Germline V CDR1 and CDR2: MNHEY, SVGAGI. The CDR3 runs 15 residues. V was clipped by 6 bases and J by 7 bases, with 16 bases between them. CDR3 sequence reads: CASRADQVGNSPLHF. The CDR3 nucleotides read TGTGCCAGCAGGGCCGATCAAGTCGGGAATTCACCCCTCCACTTT.

The V and J genes are TRBV5-1 and TRBJ2-7, with a possible D match to TRBD1 (7 bases). V gave up 5 bases and J gave up 4 bases, with 16 bases separating them. The CDR3 length is 14 residues. CDR1 SGHRS and CDR2 YFSETQ come from the germline V gene. This CDR3 reads CASSTQGGPYEQYF. CDR3 nucleotides: TGCGCCAGCAGTACTCAGGGGGGACCTTACGAGCAGTACTTC.

The V gene is TRBV18, the J gene TRBJ1-1; maybe TRBD1 (6 bases). In germline, CDR1 is KGHSH, CDR2 LQKENI. V lost 0 bases, J lost 2 bases, and 10 bases lay in between. This CDR3 spans 15 amino acids. The CDR3 here is CASSPPGAPNTEAFF. CDR3 in DNA: TGTGCCAGCTCACCACCGGGGGCCCCCAACACTGAAGCTTTCTTT.

V and J are TRBV29-1 and TRBJ2-2; D gene unclear. The germline gives CDR1 SQVTM, CDR2 ANQGSEA. The CDR3 is made up of 12 amino acids. Trimming shortened V by 7 bases and J by 1 base, and 7 bases separated the two germline ends. The CDR3 DNA reads TGCAGCGGCACAGAGAACACCGGGGAGCTGTTTTTT. Protein product: CSGTENTGELFF.

The chain joins TRBV15 to TRBJ1-5; D possibly corresponds to TRBD1 (6 bases). Germline V lookup: CDR1 LNHNV, CDR2 YYDKDF (reference sequence). The ends were cut back, 2 bases at V and 3 bases at J, with 17 bases in the middle. This CDR3 contains 17 residues. The DNA for the CDR3 is TGTGCCACCAGCAGACCGACAGGCGCAGACCTCAATCAGCCCCAGCATTTT. Encoded protein: CATSRPTGADLNQPQHF.